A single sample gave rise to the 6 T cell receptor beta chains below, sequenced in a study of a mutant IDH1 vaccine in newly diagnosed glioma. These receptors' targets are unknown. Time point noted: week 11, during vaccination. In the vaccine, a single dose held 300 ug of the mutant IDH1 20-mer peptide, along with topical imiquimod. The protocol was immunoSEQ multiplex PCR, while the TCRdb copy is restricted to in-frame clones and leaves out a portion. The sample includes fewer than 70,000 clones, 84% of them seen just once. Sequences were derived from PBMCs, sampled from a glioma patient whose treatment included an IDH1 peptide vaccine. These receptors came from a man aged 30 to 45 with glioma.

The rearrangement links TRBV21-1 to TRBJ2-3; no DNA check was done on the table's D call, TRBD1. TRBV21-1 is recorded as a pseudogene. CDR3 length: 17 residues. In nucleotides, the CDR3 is TGTGCCAGCCCCCCCGGACAGGGAACCTTAAACACAGATACGCAGTATTTT. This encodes CASPPGQGTLNTDTQYF.

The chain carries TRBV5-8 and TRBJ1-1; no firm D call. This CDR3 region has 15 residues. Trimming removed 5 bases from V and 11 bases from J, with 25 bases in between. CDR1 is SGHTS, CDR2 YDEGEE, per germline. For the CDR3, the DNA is TGTGCCAGCAGTCGCAAGCTTAGCGGCATGGGTTGGGCTTTCTTT. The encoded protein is CASSRKLSGMGWAFF.

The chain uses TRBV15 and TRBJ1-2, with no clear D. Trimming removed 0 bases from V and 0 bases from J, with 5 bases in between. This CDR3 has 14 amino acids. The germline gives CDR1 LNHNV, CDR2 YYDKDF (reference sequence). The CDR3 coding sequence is TGTGCCACCAGCAGAGATACCACTAACTATGGCTACACCTTC. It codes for CATSRDTTNYGYTF.

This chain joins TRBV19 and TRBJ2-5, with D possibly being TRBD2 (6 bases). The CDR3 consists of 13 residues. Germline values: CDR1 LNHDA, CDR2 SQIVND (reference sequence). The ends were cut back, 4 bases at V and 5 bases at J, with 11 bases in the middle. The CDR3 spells CASSSRGLETQYF. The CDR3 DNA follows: TGTGCCAGTAGTAGTCGGGGGTTGGAGACCCAGTACTTC.

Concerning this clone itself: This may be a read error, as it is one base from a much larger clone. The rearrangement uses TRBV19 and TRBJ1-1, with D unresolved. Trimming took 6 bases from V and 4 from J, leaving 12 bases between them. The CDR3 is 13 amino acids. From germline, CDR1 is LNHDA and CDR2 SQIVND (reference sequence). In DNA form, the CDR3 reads TGTGCCAGTAGATTAACACTTACCACTGAAGCTTTCTTT. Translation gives CASRLTLTTEAFF.

The CDR3 reads CASSPGLAGVEEQYF. The CDR3 coding sequence is TGTGCCAGCAGCCCCGGACTAGCGGGAGTGGAAGAGCAGTACTTC. The chain has TRBV28 and TRBJ2-7; the match to TRBD2 covers 13 bases. V lost 6 bases and J lost 7; bases outside the gene matches: 9. From germline, CDR1 is MDHEN and CDR2 SYDVKM. The CDR3 runs 15 residues.